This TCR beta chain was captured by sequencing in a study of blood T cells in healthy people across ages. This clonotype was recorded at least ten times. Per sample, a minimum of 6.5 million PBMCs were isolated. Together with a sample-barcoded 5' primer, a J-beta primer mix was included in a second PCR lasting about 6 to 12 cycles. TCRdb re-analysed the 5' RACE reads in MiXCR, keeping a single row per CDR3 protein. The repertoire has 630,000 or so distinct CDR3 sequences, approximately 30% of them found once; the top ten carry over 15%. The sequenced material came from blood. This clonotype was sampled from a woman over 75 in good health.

CDR3 amino acids: CATSDLRGGEDGYTF. The CDR3 nucleotides are TGTGCCACCAGTGATTTGCGGGGGGGCGAAGATGGCTACACCTTC. V gene TRBV24-1 combines with J gene TRBJ1-2, with a weak D call TRBD1 (6 bases). There are 15 residues in the CDR3. Between the trimmed V and J ends, which lost 0 bases and 6 bases, there was a span of 13 bases. Germline V lookup: CDR1 KGHDR, CDR2 SFDVKD.